This T cell receptor beta chain was identified during a study of a mutant IDH1 vaccine in newly diagnosed glioma (dated by TCRdb to 2020 to 2022). In terms of the full investigation: Vaccination was initiated 4-6 weeks after radiotherapy alone, or concurrently with temozolomide cycles in the chemotherapy-containing groups. The 32 treated patients were approximately 62% male and about 38% female, with a mean age of around 40 years. Prior to enrollment, patients had been given standard therapy consisting of radiotherapy alone, temozolomide alone, or radiochemotherapy with temozolomide, with the combination given to most patients. Visit V12 was the week-35 safety follow-up and visit V13 was the week-47 end of study. Peripheral blood samples were drawn at six visits, namely V03 (baseline), V05, V07, V10, V12 and V13. For exploratory analyses, 25 treated patients had longitudinal TCRB deep sequencing done wherever samples were available. Study-wide findings and limitations: Pseudoprogression seemed to be unrelated to changes in the top peripheral T cell clonotypes found by TCRB sequencing. PBMC samples for TCRB deep sequencing were selected based on availability. According to the authors, sample limitations meant that analyses of patient blood samples could not be reproduced. Vaccine-induced immune responses across multiple MHC alleles were detected in about 92% of patients.

What this sample's time point label stands for: week 47, end of study. Every vaccine dose consisted of 300 ug of a 20-mer mutant IDH1 peptide in Montanide, administered subcutaneously together with topical imiquimod. Patients received eight vaccinations in weeks 1, 3, 5, 7, 11, 15, 19 and 23, corresponding to visits V03 through V10. The donors had newly diagnosed IDH1-mutant astrocytomas of WHO grade 3 or 4 that showed loss of nuclear ATRX. The samples were drawn from NOA16, a multicentre, single-arm, open-label phase I trial in Germany that tested a mutant IDH1 peptide vaccine in humans for the first time. The DNeasy Blood and Tissue Kit was used to extract genomic DNA from EDTA blood for TCRB sequencing. Worth noting for this clone: It has no known antigen specificity. No base quality values were provided; no much bigger clone lies one nucleotide off.

The receptor library was made with the immunoSEQ multiplex PCR assay. The hsTCRB Kit was used according to the manufacturer's protocol to amplify rearranged TCR beta chain sequences. An Illumina MiSeq was used to sequence the TCRB libraries. Regarding the original processing steps: The proprietary platform of the kit vendor was used for demultiplexing, trimming and gene mapping. TCRdb provides this immuneACCESS table in a form limited to in-frame rearrangements. Some clones are lacking; in checked studies, under half of them reflect an unresolved V gene, and why the rest are absent is not known. The V and J calls and the clone size are those of that table, but D and trimming were determined from the DNA. The sample profile shows approximately 37,000 clones; roughly 80% of them were found once. The ten top clones hold 18% of the sample. V is trimmed back by 2 bases and J by 0 bases, and the junction contains 10 bases that no gene match accounts for. Via the germline V gene, CDR1 is KGHSH and CDR2 LQKENI. The CDR3 holds 18 amino acids from the cysteine to the phenylalanine. This entry keeps only the CDR3 DNA: 54 bases, framed from base 1.

The chain was built from TRBV18 and TRBJ2-3; the junction holds 8 bases that match TRBD2. The sequencing here drew on PBMCs, taken from a glioma patient whose treatment included an IDH1 peptide vaccine. The TCR sequence derives from a young man with glioma. Some clones in this sample may be carry-over from other donors' samples. CDR3 sequence: CASSPKSHSGASTDTQYF. Here is the DNA: TGTGCCAGCTCACCAAAATCTCATAGCGGGGCGAGCACAGATACGCAGTATTTT.